The entry below describes one TCR beta chain. This entry comes from a study of blood T cell repertoires in COVID-19. The assay was immunoSEQ multiplex PCR, and TCRdb's table has in-frame clones only and misses some. This table has 200,000 or so clones, 84% appearing once. The CDR3 is made up of 13 amino acids. V shed 5 bases, J shed 7 bases, and the junction held 7 bases outside the gene matches. This receptor was obtained from a woman aged 55-69 years with acute or convalescent COVID-19. The sequenced sample was peripheral blood. This chain uses TRBV12-3 or TRBV12-4 with TRBJ1-2; 7 bases are shared with TRBD1. The CDR3 nucleotides are TGTGCCAGCAGTCCCCGACAGGGAGGTGGCTACACCTTC. Translated, it gives CASSPRQGGGYTF.